This T cell receptor (beta chain) was retrieved from a study of T cells after posttransplantation cyclophosphamide. General study results and limits: Later post-transplant blood repertoires were often dominated by donor CD8+ memory clones.

V lost 3 bases, J lost 3 bases, and 21 bases lay in between. The CDR3 contains 17 residues. Germline CDR1 reads MNHEY; CDR2 reads SMNVEV (reference sequence). The assay was immunoSEQ multiplex PCR, and TCRdb's table has in-frame clones only and misses some. Sampling found approximately 26,000 clones, none seen once. This clone came up many times. Its antigen is unidentified. The chain has TRBV27 and TRBJ2-7; D might be TRBD1 (6 bases). Sequenced: PBMCs. This clonotype was sampled from a woman aged 50 to 65 in good health, CMV-negative, and a related stem cell transplant donor. The DNA for the CDR3 is TGTGCCAGCAGTTTTACACCTTCCCCGACAGGACACTACGAGCAGTACTTC. It is translated as CASSFTPSPTGHYEQYF.